A selection of T cell receptor beta chains follows, all from one sample in a study of blood T cell repertoires in COVID-19. The assay was immunoSEQ multiplex PCR, and TCRdb's table has in-frame clones only and misses some. The table includes approximately 290,000 clones, roughly 84% detected once. The sample consisted of peripheral blood. Every receptor here comes from a person in their 70s with COVID-19, enrolled during active disease. Each CDR3 is given with its conserved first and last residue. The D gene is left open where the match is weak. Part of the rows lack a size; the others show once, few, many or a class for expanded clones.

>TRBV12-5|TRBJ1-1|.|once
TGTGCTAGTGTTCGGGGGAACGACGTGAACACTGAAGCTTTCTTT
CASVRGNDVNTEAFF
>TRBV7-2|TRBJ2-3|TRBD2|.
TGTGCCAGCAGCCTCCAAAGCGGGGAGCTTCGAACAGATACGCAGTATTTT
CASSLQSGELRTDTQYF
>TRBV28|TRBJ2-5|.|once
TGTGCCAGCAGTTCCCCCGGTGCCGGGGAGTGGACCCAGTACTTC
CASSSPGAGEWTQYF
>TRBV11-1|TRBJ2-1|.|.
TGTGCCAGCAGCTTAGTATGGCTCATCTACAATGAGCAGTTCTTC
CASSLVWLIYNEQFF
>TRBV7-2|TRBJ1-3|.|.
TGTGCCAGCAGCCCCGCCTCGGGGTTTAGCTCTGGAAACACCATATATTTT
CASSPASGFSSGNTIYF
>TRBV30|TRBJ1-5|.|.
TGTGCCTGGAATGGGGGCATTAATCAGCCCCAGCATTTT
CAWNGGINQPQHF
>TRBV30|TRBJ1-1|.|.
TGTGCCTGGAGTGTACAAAAACCTGAAGCTTTCTTT
CAWSVQKPEAFF
>TRBV7-9|TRBJ2-7|.|.
TGTGCCAGCAGCGATACCCCGAATAGAGGAGAGCAGTACTTC
CASSDTPNRGEQYF
>TRBV19|TRBJ2-1|TRBD2|.
TGTGCCAGTAGTATAGTGGGAGGGAGAGGCGACAATGAGCAGTTCTTC
CASSIVGGRGDNEQFF
>TRBV15|TRBJ1-1|TRBD1|once
TGTGCCACCAGCGGGACAGTTCTCTCCACTGAAGCTTTCTTT
CATSGTVLSTEAFF
>TRBV7-9|TRBJ2-1|.|.
TGTGCCAGCAGCCGCTACAAAAGACAGGCCTACAATGAGCAGTTCTTC
CASSRYKRQAYNEQFF
>TRBV4-1|TRBJ2-5|TRBD2|.
TGCGCCAGCAGCCAAGAAGGGACTAGCGGGTATGAGACCCAGTACTTC
CASSQEGTSGYETQYF
>TRBV7-9|TRBJ2-3|.|.
TGTGCCAGCAGCTTAGGATCCTCCCCGCAGGGCGCCACAGATACGCAGTATTTT
CASSLGSSPQGATDTQYF
>TRBV3-1/TRBV3-2|TRBJ1-2|TRBD1|.
TGTGCCAGCAGCCAAGTCACAGGGGGCAATGGCTACACCTTC
CASSQVTGGNGYTF
>TRBV29-1|TRBJ2-2|TRBD2|.
TGCAGCGTGGGGACTAGCGGGAGGGAGCTGTTTTTT
CSVGTSGRELFF
>TRBV3-1/TRBV3-2|TRBJ2-4|TRBD2|.
TGTGCCAGCAGCCCGGGACTAGCGGAAAACATTCAGTACTTC
CASSPGLAENIQYF
>TRBV28|TRBJ1-2|TRBD1|.
TGTGCCAGCAGACCAGGGACAGACTATGGCTACACCTTC
CASRPGTDYGYTF
>TRBV29-1|TRBJ2-2|.|.
TGCAGCGTTGTTTTTAGCGGCGCGAACACCGGGGAGCTGTTTTTT
CSVVFSGANTGELFF
>TRBV4-3|TRBJ2-3|.|few
TGCGCCAGCAGCCAACGTACGGGGGTAGATACGCAGTATTTT
CASSQRTGVDTQYF
>TRBV9|TRBJ1-3|TRBD1|few
TGTGCCAGCAGCACGACGACAGGGCAGACTGGAAACACCATATATTTT
CASSTTTGQTGNTIYF
>TRBV19|TRBJ1-5|.|.
TGTGCCAGTAGTAATAGACAGCTTACGTCCCAGGTCAATCAGCCCCAGCATTTT
CASSNRQLTSQVNQPQHF
>TRBV3-1/TRBV3-2|TRBJ2-3|.|few
TGTGCCAGCAGCCCAAGTCCCAACGAGGATACGCAGTATTTT
CASSPSPNEDTQYF
>TRBV11-3|TRBJ1-4|TRBD1|.
TGTGCCAGCAGCTTAAATCCGGCAGGGGGAGGTGAAAAACTGTTTTTT
CASSLNPAGGGEKLFF
>TRBV7-9|TRBJ1-4|.|.
TGTGCCAGCAGCCCCACGACGGACGGGGAACTGTTTTTT
CASSPTTDGELFF
>TRBV9|TRBJ1-1|.|few
TGTGCCAGCAGCACATCAGGGTTGGGTGTGAACACTGAAGCTTTCTTT
CASSTSGLGVNTEAFF
>TRBV9|TRBJ1-1|.|few
TGTGCCAGCAGCACCTCGGCTGAGGGGGTGGCTTTCTTT
CASSTSAEGVAFF
>TRBV2|TRBJ1-1|TRBD1|.
TGTGCCAGTTTCATAGGACAGGGGGCAAGTGAAGCTTTCTTT
CASFIGQGASEAFF
>TRBV7-3|TRBJ1-6|.|few
TGTGCCAGCAGCGCCGCGGGAGTGAATTCACCCCTCCACTTT
CASSAAGVNSPLHF
>TRBV19|TRBJ1-6|.|few
TGTGCCAGTAGGAGACAGCTCGCAGGATCACCCCTCCACTTT
CASRRQLAGSPLHF
>TRBV5-8|TRBJ2-1|.|once
TGTGCCAGCAGGCCCAGGGTCTTGGAATCCTACAATGAGCAGTTCTTC
CASRPRVLESYNEQFF
>TRBV2|TRBJ1-2|.|.
TGTGCCAGCCATCAGGCCAGGGACTATGGCTACACCTTC
CASHQARDYGYTF
>TRBV6-2/TRBV6-3|TRBJ1-2|.|.
TGTGCCAGCAGTTATACAGCCAGTAACTATGGCTACACCTTC
CASSYTASNYGYTF
>TRBV6-4|TRBJ2-5|.|.
TGTGCCAGCAGGCCAACTAGTTCGAGTGAGACCCAGTACTTC
CASRPTSSSETQYF
>TRBV9|TRBJ2-3|TRBD2|.
TGTGCCAGCAGTCCGGGACTAGCGGGAGATACGCAGTATTTT
CASSPGLAGDTQYF
>TRBV6-2/TRBV6-3|TRBJ2-3|TRBD2|.
TGTGCCAGCAGCGACGAGCGGGGTGGGATCCCAGATACGCAGTATTTT
CASSDERGGIPDTQYF
>TRBV20-1|TRBJ2-7|TRBD1|.
TGCAGTGCTAGTGGGACAGGGTCGGGGTACGAGCAGTACTTC
CSASGTGSGYEQYF
>TRBV19|TRBJ1-4|.|.
TGTGCCACCGTGGGGCCTAATTCCGAAAAACTGTTTTTT
CATVGPNSEKLFF
>TRBV7-2|TRBJ2-4|.|.
TGTGCCTGTAGCCAGAAAAACATTCAGTACTTC
CACSQKNIQYF
>TRBV5-1|TRBJ2-7|.|.
TGCGCCAGCAGCCCCTCGGCGGCTAGCGCTAACTACGAGCAGTACTTC
CASSPSAASANYEQYF
>TRBV7-9|TRBJ2-1|.|.
TGTGCCAGCAGCTCACAGGGATATGGGGTTGAGCAGTTCTTC
CASSSQGYGVEQFF
>TRBV18|TRBJ1-1|TRBD1|.
TGTGCCAGCTCACCACTCGGGACAGGGTTTGGCACTGAAGCTTTCTTT
CASSPLGTGFGTEAFF
>TRBV6-5|TRBJ1-2|.|.
TGTGCCAGCAGTTCAAAGGCGGGGGGGCAAGGCTATGGCTACACCTTC
CASSSKAGGQGYGYTF
>TRBV29-1|TRBJ1-4|.|.
TGCAGCGTGAGGGGGGGGGTTTTGAGTGAAAAACTGTTTTTT
CSVRGGVLSEKLFF
>TRBV5-4|TRBJ2-7|.|.
TGTGCCAGTATCTCCTACGAGCAGTACTTC
CASISYEQYF
>TRBV7-3|TRBJ2-1|TRBD2|.
TGTGCCAGCAGCTTAATGGCTAGCGGTAACTCCTACAATGAGCAGTTCTTC
CASSLMASGNSYNEQFF
>TRBV4-2|TRBJ1-4|TRBD1|.
TGTGCCAGCAGCCAAGACCCTGGGACAGGGGGCGTAGGATTTGAGGAAAAACTGTTTTTT
CASSQDPGTGGVGFEEKLFF
>TRBV5-1|TRBJ1-1|TRBD1|.
TGCGCCAGCAGCTTGCCGGGACAGGGGCTGCCTGAAGCTTTCTTT
CASSLPGQGLPEAFF
>TRBV10-3|TRBJ1-3|.|.
TGTGCCATCAGTGAAGGCACGGGTGGAAACACCATATATTTT
CAISEGTGGNTIYF
>TRBV9|TRBJ1-2|TRBD1|.
TGTGCCAGCAGCCCCCGGGACAGTCGGATCCCGGGCTATGGCTACACCTTC
CASSPRDSRIPGYGYTF
>TRBV7-2|TRBJ2-1|TRBD1|.
TGTGCCAGCAGACAAAACAGGGGGCGAGGCTACAATGAGCAGTTCTTC
CASRQNRGRGYNEQFF
>TRBV6-5|TRBJ1-6|.|.
TGTGCCAGCAGGGCGGGGATGGAAAATTCACCCCTCCACTTT
CASRAGMENSPLHF
>TRBV24-1|TRBJ2-5|TRBD1|.
TGTGCCACCAGTGATGTCGGACAGGGACAAGAGACCCAGTACTTC
CATSDVGQGQETQYF
>TRBV19|TRBJ1-1|TRBD1|few
TGTGCCAGTAGTATTGGCACAGGGGTAACCACTGAAGCTTTCTTT
CASSIGTGVTTEAFF
>TRBV7-3|TRBJ2-3|.|.
TGTGCCAGCAGCTTCGTAAACACAGATACGCAGTATTTT
CASSFVNTDTQYF
>TRBV5-6|TRBJ2-5|.|.
TGTGCCAGCAGCTTGGGTGGCGGCGGGGCGGAGACCCAGTACTTC
CASSLGGGGAETQYF
>TRBV9|TRBJ2-1|TRBD2|.
TGTGCCAGCAGCGTAGGCTCTAGCGGGGGTACTAATGAGCAGTTCTTC
CASSVGSSGGTNEQFF